This T cell receptor (beta chain) was obtained from a study of CD8+ T cells in alopecia areata. Study results and caveats: Scalp clonality and expanded CD8+ clones among the top 100 fell significantly with tofacitinib.

Concerning this clone: Its specificity is not known.

Sample treatment: oral pan-JAK inhibitor, 5-10 mg twice daily. CDR1 and CDR2 (germline): PRHDT, FYEKMQ (reference sequence). The CDR3 is 15 residues long. Between the trimmed V and J ends, which lost 0 bases and 4 bases, there was a span of 12 bases. cDNA prepared by RNA extraction and subsequent reverse transcription served as the template for sequencing. Repertoires were generated with immunoSEQ multiplex PCR, while TCRdb's copy carries only in-frame clones and drops some. Found here are around 180,000 clones, 64% of them singletons; the top ten hold roughly 1.3%. This chain uses TRBV13 with TRBJ2-5; D gene ambiguous. The sample was CD4+ T cells sorted from blood, taken at approximately week 50, from a patient treated with tofacitinib. The sequence was collected from a human donor with alopecia areata. In DNA form, the CDR3 reads TGTGCCAGCAGCTTAGGGGCCCGTGAAGGAGAGACCCAGTACTTC. This sequence encodes CASSLGAREGETQYF.